This record covers a single T cell receptor beta chain. This record belongs to a study of regulatory and conventional T cells in RAG deficiency. Conventional CD4+ T cells were sorted from blood as CD25-low CD127-high cells. The protocol was immunoSEQ multiplex PCR, while the TCRdb copy is restricted to in-frame clones and leaves out a portion. The data hold roughly 35,000 clones, with 60% to 85% observed a single time. CDR1 is SGHNT and CDR2 is YYREEE in the germline V gene (reference sequence). Trimming left V 5 bases short and J 5 bases short, with 16 bases between. CDR3 size: 14 residues. The sample was also reused in another study, on regulatory T cells. From that report: The PCR used 52 TRBV and 13 TRBJ primers.

This chain connects TRBV5-4 to TRBJ2-5; D assignment may be TRBD1 or TRBD2 (6 bases each). This TCR was sampled from a human donor in good health. Sequencing input: CD4+ effector T cells sorted from blood. The CDR3 DNA is TGTGCCAGCAGGGTCGCCGGGGGCGGGGAGACCCAGTACTTC. It yields the protein CASRVAGGGETQYF.